This T cell receptor beta chain was sequenced for a study of blood T cell repertoires in COVID-19. Study context: COVID-19 samples, acute and convalescent, were from the United States, Italy and Spain.

This CDR3 spans 16 amino acids. The germline gives CDR1 KGHDR, CDR2 SFDVKD. Trimming stripped 9 bases from V and 0 bases from J, with 17 bases between. Generated by immunoSEQ multiplex PCR, the TCRdb table keeps only in-frame clones and is missing some. The sample yields about 96,000 clones, 70% to 85% seen once. Sample: peripheral blood. V gene TRBV24-1 combines with J gene TRBJ2-1; unclear D gene. The TCR comes from a woman in her sixties with acute or convalescent COVID-19. CDR3 loop: CATAAPSTSSYNEQFF. CDR3 coding DNA: TGTGCCACCGCTGCGCCTTCGACTTCCTCCTACAATGAGCAGTTCTTC.